Following are 21 T cell receptor beta chains from one sample sequenced in a study of early T cells in non-severe SARS-CoV-2 infection. MiXCR was run by TCRdb on the 5' RACE reads, yielding one entry per CDR3 protein. There are about 49,000 distinct CDR3 sequences in the sample; about 10% occur only once, and 9.1% lies in the top ten. Sample: whole blood. The receptors were gathered from an adult who was a healthcare worker with PCR-confirmed SARS-CoV-2 infection or an uninfected control (not recorded which).

Ten or more counts support this clonotype. The V call is TRBV11-2, the J call TRBJ1-1; 8 nucleotides line up with TRBD1. CDR3 length equals 15 residues. Unmatched junction bases numbered 11, after V lost 5 bases and J lost 6 bases. CDR1 is SGHAT, CDR2 FQNNGV, per germline. Written as DNA, the CDR3 is TGTGCCAGCAGCCCGCTGGACAGGGAATCTTCTGAAGCTTTCTTT. Protein product: CASSPLDRESSEAFF.

The gene calls are TRBV11-2 and TRBJ2-6; D not certain. The germline CDR1 and CDR2 sequences are SGHAT and FQNNGV. The CDR3 is 15 amino acids. V was cut by 2 bases and J by 4 bases, with 9 bases left in between. The CDR3 DNA sequence: TGTGCCAGCAGCTTAACGGGCTCAGGGGCCAACGTCCTGACTTTC. This encodes CASSLTGSGANVLTF.

There are many counts of this clonotype. The chain is built from TRBV28 and TRBJ2-1, with D possibly being TRBD1 (6 bases). V was cut by 8 bases and J by 7 bases, with 15 bases left in between. The length of the CDR3 is 13 residues. Germline CDR1 and CDR2: MDHEN and SYDVKM. The CDR3 sequence is CASGRTAFNEQFF. The CDR3 DNA sequence: TGTGCCAGCGGAAGGACAGCCTTTAATGAGCAGTTCTTC.

The V call is TRBV24-1, the J call TRBJ2-6; the D call may be TRBD1 or TRBD2 (5 bases each). CDR3 length: 14 amino acids. The V gene's germline CDR1 is KGHDR and CDR2 SFDVKD. The germline V and J ends were trimmed by 4 bases and 4 bases, with 7 bases remaining between them. CDR3 sequence (DNA): TGTGCCACCAGTGACGGGGCCGGGGCCAACGTCCTGACTTTC. This sequence encodes CATSDGAGANVLTF.

With regard to this clonotype: A much more abundant neighbour one base away suggests this may be a read error. The rearrangement joins TRBV7-9 to TRBJ2-3, with 10 nucleotides matching TRBD2. The CDR3 covers 15 residues. CDR1 and CDR2 from the germline V gene are SEHNR and FQNEAQ (reference sequence). After removal of 3 bases from V and 4 bases from J, the junction contained 4 bases not matched to a gene. The CDR3 spells CASSFSGRSSDTQYF. The CDR3 DNA reads as TGTGCCAGCAGCTTTAGCGGGAGGTCCTCAGATACGCAGTATTTT.

Comment on this clonotype: A much larger clone lies one base from this, so it may be a read error. Because it lacks the conserved phenylalanine or tryptophan at the end, this CDR3 is likely a read error. The V call is TRBV19, the J call TRBJ2-1, with D perhaps TRBD2 (6 bases). There are 15 residues in the CDR3. V shed 8 bases and J shed 4 bases, with 18 bases lying between them. CDR1 LNHDA and CDR2 SQIVND come from the germline V gene (reference sequence). The CDR3 is CASEAVGSGYNEQFY. CDR3 in DNA: TGTGCCAGTGAGGCGGTGGGTAGCGGATACAATGAGCAGTTCTAC.

This clonotype was found many times. This chain links TRBV10-3 with TRBJ1-5; D uncertain. Germline assignment: CDR1 ENHRY and CDR2 SYGVKD. The CDR3 is 14 amino acids. V shed 3 bases and J shed 7 bases, with 13 bases lying between them. The CDR3 spells CAISDKEEGQPQHF. The CDR3 region has the DNA TGTGCCATCAGTGATAAGGAGGAGGGACAGCCCCAGCATTTT.

As to this clonotype: A read error may account for a junction end that differs from germline. The chain carries TRBV5-4 and TRBJ2-7; TRBD2 might be the D (5 bases). This CDR3 has 12 residues. CDR1 is SGHNT, CDR2 YYREEE, per germline (reference sequence). The CDR3 DNA reads TGTGTCAGCAGACCAGCTACGGGGGAGCAGTACTTC. It yields the protein CVSRPATGEQYF.

This clonotype was counted ten times or more. The V call is TRBV10-3, the J call TRBJ2-3; 9 bases line up with TRBD1. The germline V gene encodes CDR1 ENHRY and CDR2 SYGVKD. This CDR3 is built from 15 residues. V lost 5 bases to trimming and J lost 0 bases; unmatched junction nucleotides: 3. CDR3 coding DNA: TGTGCCATCAGTTGGACAGGGGCGAGCACAGATACGCAGTATTTT. It is translated as CAISWTGASTDTQYF.

This clonotype has a count of ten or more. In DNA, the CDR3 is TGTGCCAGCAGCTTATTCGGGGAGCTGTTTTTT. Its translation is CASSLFGELFF. This chain uses TRBV7-6 with TRBJ2-2; D not resolved. V lost 2 bases and J 7 bases, leaving 2 bases between the germline ends. This CDR3 has 11 amino acids. The germline CDR1 and CDR2 sequences are SGHVS and FNYEAQ.

This clonotype was seen more than once but under ten times. V and J are TRBV28 and TRBJ1-5, with a tentative D call TRBD1 (5 bases). V gave up 6 bases and J gave up 2 bases, with 11 bases separating them. Germline values: CDR1 MDHEN, CDR2 SYDVKM. The CDR3 has 14 amino acids. DNA for the CDR3: TGTGCCAGCAGCTGGATGGGGGGCAATCAGCCCCAGCATTTT. It yields the protein CASSWMGGNQPQHF. Full variable domain (rest looked up from reference TRBV28 and TRBJ1-5): DVKVTQSSRYLVKRTGEKVFLECVQDMDHENMFWYRQDPGLGLRLIYFSYDVKMKEKGDIPEGYSVSREKKERFSLILESASTNQTSMYLCASSWMGGNQPQHFGDGTRLSIL.

At least ten counts were recorded for this clonotype. V and J are TRBV28 and TRBJ2-1; D remains unclear. Germline V lookup: CDR1 MDHEN, CDR2 SYDVKM. The V end was cut by 3 bases, the J end by 3 bases, with 12 bases between. The CDR3 runs to 15 residues. For the CDR3, the DNA is TGTGCCAGCAGTTTCTCCTCTTACAGCTACAATGAGCAGTTCTTC. Amino acids: CASSFSSYSYNEQFF.

This clonotype has a count of ten or more. The chain couples TRBV2 to TRBJ2-1; no firm D call. V dropped 4 bases and J dropped 5 bases, with 3 bases sitting between them. The CDR3 loop spans 11 amino acids. Germline V gene data show CDR1 as SNHLY and CDR2 as FYNNEI. The CDR3 region has the DNA TGTGCCAGCAGTGGGCACAATGAGCAGTTCTTC. Protein product: CASSGHNEQFF.

The chain links TRBV7-6 to TRBJ2-2, with D unclear. V lost 5 bases and J 6 bases, leaving 7 bases between the germline ends. CDR3 size: 12 residues. CDR1 and CDR2 from the germline V gene are SGHVS and FNYEAQ. The CDR3 spells CASSPRAGELFF. The CDR3 nucleotides read TGTGCCAGCAGCCCCCGTGCCGGGGAGCTGTTTTTT.

This clonotype was detected a few times. The chain carries TRBV29-1 and TRBJ2-2; TRBD2 is a possible D gene (5 bases). Trimming removed 5 bases from V and 3 bases from J, with 10 bases in between. This CDR3 is 13 amino acids long. The germline CDR1 and CDR2 sequences are SQVTM and ANQGSEA. CDR3 bases: TGCAGCGTTTTGTCGGGATACACCGGGGAGCTGTTTTTT. Amino acid sequence: CSVLSGYTGELFF.

V usage is TRBV7-8 and J usage is TRBJ1-5; D gene uncertain. Trimming took 5 bases from V and 7 from J, leaving 12 bases between them. The CDR3 covers 13 residues. Germline CDR1 SGHVS, CDR2 FQNEAQ. CDR3 amino acids: CASSRQARQPQHF. The CDR3 nucleotides are TGTGCCAGCAGCCGCCAGGCGAGACAGCCCCAGCATTTT.

This clonotype showed up just a few times. CDR3 coding DNA: TGTGCCAGCAGCCGGGGGGGCACGAACACCGGGGAGCTGTTTTTT. Translation: CASSRGGTNTGELFF. This sequence joins TRBV5-4 and TRBJ2-2; 8 bases match TRBD2. V was pared by 4 bases and J by 0 bases, with 2 bases of the junction left unmatched. The CDR3 totals 15 residues. Per the germline V gene, CDR1 is SGHNT and CDR2 is YYREEE (reference sequence). The full variable domain, with the rest looked up from reference TRBV5-4 and TRBJ2-2, is ETGVTQSPTHLIKTRGQQVTLRCSSQSGHNTVSWYQQALGQGPQFIFQYYREEENGRGNFPPRFSGLQFPNYSSELNVNALELDDSALYLCASSRGGTNTGELFFGEGSRLTVL.

This clonotype has a count of ten or more. This chain uses TRBV6-5 with TRBJ1-5, with D perhaps matching TRBD1 (5 bases). The CDR3 loop spans 14 amino acids. V shed 7 bases and J shed 0 bases, with 10 bases lying between them. Germline CDR1 and CDR2: MNHEY and SVGAGI. CDR3 nucleotides: TGTGCCAGCAAGGGGATCTATAGCAATCAGCCCCAGCATTTT. It yields the protein CASKGIYSNQPQHF.

This clonotype was detected a few times. The V call is TRBV5-6, the J call TRBJ1-2; D is perhaps TRBD1 (5 bases). Trimming shortened V by 5 bases and J by 1 base, and 18 bases separated the two germline ends. Looked up from germline, CDR1 is SGHDT and CDR2 is YYEEEE. The CDR3 is 16 residues long. The CDR3 region is CASRPGQGILNYGYTF. In nucleotides, the CDR3 is TGTGCCAGCAGGCCCGGTCAGGGAATCCTTAACTATGGCTACACCTTC.

This clonotype appeared a few times. The chain employs TRBV2 and TRBJ2-1; 10 bases are shared with TRBD2. Trimming removed 5 bases from V and 9 bases from J; junction bases left unmatched: 10. Germline CDR1 reads SNHLY; CDR2 reads FYNNEI. The CDR3 length is 15 residues. CDR3 nucleotides: TGTGCCAGCAGTCCCTTAGCGGGAGGCAACACTGAGCAGTTCTTC. Translating gives CASSPLAGGNTEQFF.

This clonotype turned up a few times. The chain recombines TRBV5-1 with TRBJ2-2; the D is unclear. Germline-derived CDR1 and CDR2 are SGHRS and YFSETQ. V shed 0 bases and J shed 3 bases, with 6 bases lying between them. The CDR3 spans 14 residues. The CDR3 loop is CASSLVLHTGELFF. CDR3 DNA: TGCGCCAGCAGCTTGGTACTACACACCGGGGAGCTGTTTTTT.